Each of the 19 T cell receptor beta chains below was sequenced from the same sample in a study of T cells after yellow fever vaccination. TCRdb passed the 5' RACE reads through MiXCR, listing each CDR3 protein once. The sample lists 230,000 or so distinct CDR3 sequences, roughly 6.8% occurring once. Sequenced here: CD4+ T cells sorted from PBMCs, sampled on the day of the yellow fever booster vaccination. These receptors were collected from a man aged 30 to 45 who received the YFV17D yellow fever vaccine.

This clonotype was seen many times. The chain carries TRBV6-1 and TRBJ2-7; 7 bases map to TRBD1. This CDR3 spans 14 amino acids. Per the germline V gene, CDR1 is MNHNS and CDR2 is SASEGT. The V gene end was trimmed by 10 bases and the J gene end by 3 bases; junction bases not matched to a gene: 12. CDR3 region: CATRTGQRYYEQYF. The CDR3 DNA is TGTGCCACCAGAACGGGACAGAGGTACTACGAGCAGTACTTC.

This chain links TRBV29-1 with TRBJ2-3; TRBD2 matches at 8 bases. Trimming took 5 bases from V and 6 from J; bases not matched to a gene: 16. The CDR3 covers 16 residues. In germline, CDR1 is SQVTM, CDR2 ANQGSEA. CDR3 sequence reads: CSVPGLAGPFGDTQYF. CDR3 bases: TGCAGCGTTCCGGGGCTAGCGGGTCCCTTCGGCGATACGCAGTATTTT.

This clonotype turned up a few times. The V and J genes are TRBV19 and TRBJ2-7; 7 bases are shared with TRBD1. Looked up from germline, CDR1 is LNHDA and CDR2 is SQIVND (reference sequence). CDR3 size: 14 residues. V lost 7 bases and J lost 0; bases outside the gene matches: 6. CDR3 loop: CASTADRSSYEQYF. DNA of the CDR3: TGTGCCAGTACCGCGGACAGGAGCTCCTACGAGCAGTACTTC.

The chain carries TRBV20-1 and TRBJ2-1; 13 nucleotides line up with TRBD2. The germline gives CDR1 DFQATT, CDR2 SNEGSKA (reference sequence). The CDR3 consists of 16 residues. Germline trimming cut 1 base from V and 0 bases from J; bases unmatched to any gene: 0. CDR3 sequence (DNA): TGCAGTGCTAGAGGGACTAGCGGGAGCTCCTACAATGAGCAGTTCTTC. As protein: CSARGTSGSSYNEQFF.

This clonotype was observed a few times. V is TRBV28 and J is TRBJ2-7; 10 nucleotides match TRBD2. Germline V gene data show CDR1 as MDHEN and CDR2 as SYDVKM. This CDR3 contains 14 residues. Losses at the gene ends were 2 bases for V and 5 bases for J; bases not matched to a gene: 3. The CDR3 region is CASSLSLAGDEQYF. Here the CDR3 DNA reads TGTGCCAGCAGTTTAAGTCTAGCGGGAGACGAGCAGTACTTC.

Ten or more counts support this clonotype. The gene calls are TRBV5-1 and TRBJ2-7; 13 bases fit TRBD2. The germline gives CDR1 SGHRS, CDR2 YFSETQ. V shed 4 bases, J shed 6 bases, and the junction held 13 bases outside the gene matches. The length of the CDR3 is 17 residues. The CDR3 loop is CASSPGTSGTGDLEQYF. DNA of the CDR3: TGCGCCAGCAGCCCCGGGACTAGCGGGACCGGGGACCTCGAGCAGTACTTC. Full variable domain (outside the CDR3, taken from reference TRBV5-1 and TRBJ2-7): KAGVTQTPRYLIKTRGQQVTLSCSPISGHRSVSWYQQTPGQGLQFLFEYFSETQRNKGNFPGRFSGRQFSNSRSEMNVSTLELGDSALYLCASSPGTSGTGDLEQYFGPGTRLTVT.

This clonotype was observed at least ten times. This chain joins TRBV28 and TRBJ2-7, with 11 bases that match TRBD1. Germline V gene sequence: CDR1 MDHEN, CDR2 SYDVKM. This CDR3 has 13 residues. The ends lost 5 bases at V and 7 bases at J; junction bases unmatched: 4. CDR3 loop: CASSVDRGREQYF. The CDR3 DNA reads TGTGCCAGCAGTGTGGACAGGGGGCGTGAGCAGTACTTC.

This clonotype appeared many times. The chain employs TRBV20-1 and TRBJ2-1; 9 bases are shared with TRBD2. Germline CDR1 reads DFQATT; CDR2 reads SNEGSKA (reference sequence). With 3 bases clipped from V and 4 bases from J, the junction kept 16 bases outside the gene matches. CDR3 size: 18 residues. The CDR3 region is CSARDPSGTPEGYNEQFF. CDR3 DNA sequence: TGCAGTGCTAGGGACCCTAGCGGGACCCCGGAGGGATACAATGAGCAGTTCTTC.

This clonotype has a handful of counts. The V call is TRBV5-6, the J call TRBJ2-7, with D unclear. CDR3 size: 11 residues. Germline assignment: CDR1 SGHDT and CDR2 YYEEEE. Trimming took 3 bases from V and 2 from J, leaving 3 bases between them. CDR3 DNA: TGTGCCAGCAGCTGGGCCTACGAGCAGTACTTC. Amino acids: CASSWAYEQYF.

This sequence joins TRBV14 and TRBJ2-3, with a possible D match to TRBD1 (5 bases). Germline V gives CDR1 SGHDN, CDR2 FVKESK. Trimming removed 7 bases at V and 4 bases at J, with 15 bases between. The CDR3 spans 14 residues. CDR3: CASNERGRSDTQYF. The CDR3 DNA sequence: TGTGCCAGCAATGAAAGGGGTCGCTCAGATACGCAGTATTTT.

This clonotype was recorded at least ten times. This chain connects TRBV7-9 to TRBJ2-5; D perhaps matches TRBD2 (5 bases). Germline assignment: CDR1 SEHNR and CDR2 FQNEAQ (reference sequence). V was cut by 5 bases and J by 7 bases, with 11 bases left in between. This CDR3 is 12 amino acids long. The CDR3 loop is CASSRGLGTQYF. The CDR3 DNA sequence: TGTGCCAGCAGCCGGGGATTGGGGACCCAGTACTTC.

This clonotype was observed at least ten times. This sequence joins TRBV7-9 and TRBJ1-1; 9 positions match TRBD1. The junction had 12 bases not matched to a gene; V was cut back by 5 bases and J by 11 bases. From germline, CDR1 is SEHNR and CDR2 FQNEAQ (reference sequence). This CDR3 spans 14 amino acids. The DNA for the CDR3 is TGTGCCAGCAGCGTTACGGGGGACAGGGTGAAGGCTTTCTTT. It is translated as CASSVTGDRVKAFF.

The J gene is TRBJ2-7, the V gene TRBV11-2, with TRBD1 matching 7 bases. The CDR3 totals 14 residues. J was trimmed by 5 bases and V by 5 bases; bases with no gene match: 9. Germline CDR1 SGHAT, CDR2 FQNNGV. CDR3 sequence (DNA): TGTGCCAGCAGCATAAACAGGGGTCCCCACGAGCAGTACTTC. This gives the protein CASSINRGPHEQYF.

This clonotype was seen a few times. This sequence joins TRBV7-9 and TRBJ2-3; weak D call: TRBD2 (6 bases). The CDR3 has 15 residues. The V gene's germline CDR1 is SEHNR and CDR2 FQNEAQ (reference sequence). Between the trimmed V and J ends, which lost 6 bases and 5 bases, there was a span of 18 bases. CDR3 loop: CASRTSGARLDTQYF. The CDR3 region has the DNA TGTGCCAGCAGGACTTCGGGAGCACGGCTAGATACGCAGTATTTT.

This clonotype was observed at least ten times. This chain connects TRBV5-1 to TRBJ2-7; 7 bases are shared with TRBD2. Germline V CDR1 and CDR2: SGHRS, YFSETQ. V trimming: 4 bases; J trimming: 2 bases; junction bases outside the gene matches: 6. CDR3 length equals 14 residues. As DNA, the CDR3 is TGCGCCAGCAGCCTTGACGGGAGGACCTACGAGCAGTACTTC. It encodes CASSLDGRTYEQYF.

This clonotype was seen at least ten times. The chain is built from TRBV12-3 or TRBV12-4 and TRBJ1-2; D unclear. The CDR3 consists of 13 residues. The V end was cut by 7 bases, the J end by 8 bases, with 17 bases between. CDR3 loop: CASTLGRVGGYTF. The DNA for the CDR3 is TGTGCCAGCACCCTGGGGAGGGTTGGCGGCTACACCTTC.

The CDR3 region has the DNA TGCAGTGCTAGAGATGGGACAAATAGCAATCAGCCCCAGCATTTT. Translated: CSARDGTNSNQPQHF. J is TRBJ1-5 and V is TRBV20-1; TRBD1 is a possible D gene (6 bases). This CDR3 is 15 amino acids long. The germline CDR1 and CDR2 sequences are DFQATT and SNEGSKA (reference sequence). V dropped 0 bases and J dropped 0 bases, with 9 bases sitting between them.

V usage is TRBV6-1 and J usage is TRBJ2-7; D call uncertain. CDR1 and CDR2 (germline): MNHNS, SASEGT. V was pared by 6 bases and J by 2 bases, with 14 bases between. The CDR3 spans 14 residues. The CDR3 region is CASSPGIGTYEQYF. CDR3 sequence (DNA): TGTGCCAGCAGCCCCGGAATCGGCACCTACGAGCAGTACTTC.

J is TRBJ2-1 and V is TRBV7-6, with D unresolved. Germline values: CDR1 SGHVS, CDR2 FNYEAQ. Trimming took off 3 bases at V and 3 bases at J, with 12 bases between the two ends. The CDR3 loop spans 15 amino acids. This chain's CDR3 is CASSFSERSYNEQFF. The CDR3 DNA is TGTGCCAGCAGCTTTTCCGAACGGAGCTACAATGAGCAGTTCTTC.